This T cell receptor (beta chain) was identified during a study of blood T cell repertoires in COVID-19. From germline, CDR1 is MRHNA and CDR2 SNTAGT. With 4 bases removed from V and 1 base from J, the gap between germline ends came to 19 bases. This CDR3 is built from 18 residues. This table comes from immunoSEQ multiplex PCR, and its TCRdb copy is limited to in-frame clones, with some not included. The data contain about 250,000 clones, about nine tenths of them seen just once; the ten biggest clones take up around 2.9%. This TCR was sampled from a woman aged 30 to 39 with active or convalescent COVID-19. Sequenced: peripheral blood. V usage is TRBV6-4 and J usage is TRBJ2-2; TRBD2 might be the D (6 bases). CDR3: CASSAFPPGLVNTGELFF. Written as DNA, the CDR3 is TGTGCCAGCAGTGCATTCCCCCCGGGACTGGTGAACACCGGGGAGCTGTTTTTT.